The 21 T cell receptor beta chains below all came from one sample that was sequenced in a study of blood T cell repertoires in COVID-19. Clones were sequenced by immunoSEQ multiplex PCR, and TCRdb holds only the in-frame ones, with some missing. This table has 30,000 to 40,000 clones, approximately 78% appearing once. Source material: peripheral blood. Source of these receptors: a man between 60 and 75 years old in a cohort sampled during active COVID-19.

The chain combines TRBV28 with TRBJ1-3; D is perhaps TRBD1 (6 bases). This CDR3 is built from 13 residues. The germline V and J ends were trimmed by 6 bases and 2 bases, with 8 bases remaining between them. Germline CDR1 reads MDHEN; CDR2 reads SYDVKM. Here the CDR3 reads CASRQGTGNTIYF. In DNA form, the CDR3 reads TGTGCCAGCAGACAGGGAACTGGAAACACCATATATTTT.

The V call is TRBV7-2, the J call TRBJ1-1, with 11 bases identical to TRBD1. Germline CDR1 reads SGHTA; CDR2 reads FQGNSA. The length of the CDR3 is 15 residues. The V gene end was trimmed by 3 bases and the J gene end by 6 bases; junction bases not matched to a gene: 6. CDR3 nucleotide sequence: TGTGCCAGCAGCTTCCGGGACAGGGGGTTTTCTGAAGCTTTCTTT. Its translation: CASSFRDRGFSEAFF. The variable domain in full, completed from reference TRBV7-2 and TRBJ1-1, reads GAGVSQSPSNKVTEKGKDVELRCDPISGHTALYWYRQSLGQGLEFLIYFQGNSAPDKSGLPSDRFSAERTGGSVSTLTIQRTQQEDSAVYLCASSFRDRGFSEAFFGQGTRLTVV.

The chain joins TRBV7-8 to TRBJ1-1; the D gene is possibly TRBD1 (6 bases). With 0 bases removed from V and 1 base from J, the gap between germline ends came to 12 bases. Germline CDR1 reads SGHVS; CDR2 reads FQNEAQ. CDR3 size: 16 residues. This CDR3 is CASSLALRGPNTEAFF. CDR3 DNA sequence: TGTGCCAGCAGCTTAGCGCTCAGGGGACCGAACACTGAAGCTTTCTTT.

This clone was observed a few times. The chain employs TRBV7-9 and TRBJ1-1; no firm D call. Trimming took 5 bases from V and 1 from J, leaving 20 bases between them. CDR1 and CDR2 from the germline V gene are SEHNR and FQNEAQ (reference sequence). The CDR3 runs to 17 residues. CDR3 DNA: TGTGCCAGCAGCCCATGGGGAGGTTACCAACAGAACACTGAAGCTTTCTTT. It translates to CASSPWGGYQQNTEAFF.

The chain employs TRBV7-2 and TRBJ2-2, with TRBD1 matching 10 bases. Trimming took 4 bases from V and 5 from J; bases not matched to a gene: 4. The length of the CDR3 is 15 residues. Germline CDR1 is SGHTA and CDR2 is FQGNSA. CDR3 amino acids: CASSSDRGRTGELFF. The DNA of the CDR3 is TGTGCCAGCAGCTCCGACAGGGGGCGGACCGGGGAGCTGTTTTTT.

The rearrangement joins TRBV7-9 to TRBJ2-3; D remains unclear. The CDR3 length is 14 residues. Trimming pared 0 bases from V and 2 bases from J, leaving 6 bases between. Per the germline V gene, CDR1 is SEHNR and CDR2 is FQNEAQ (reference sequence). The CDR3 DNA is TGTGCCAGCAGCTTAGCCGGAGACACAGATACGCAGTATTTT. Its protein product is CASSLAGDTDTQYF.

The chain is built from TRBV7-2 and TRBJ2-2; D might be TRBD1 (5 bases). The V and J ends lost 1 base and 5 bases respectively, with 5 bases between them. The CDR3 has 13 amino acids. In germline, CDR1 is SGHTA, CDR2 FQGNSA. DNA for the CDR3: TGTGCCAGCAGCTTAGAGGGGACCGGGGAGCTGTTTTTT. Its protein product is CASSLEGTGELFF.

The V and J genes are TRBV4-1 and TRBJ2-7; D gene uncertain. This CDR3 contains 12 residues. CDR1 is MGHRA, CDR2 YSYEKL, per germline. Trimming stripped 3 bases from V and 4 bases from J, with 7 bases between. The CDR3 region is CASSHVGYEQYF. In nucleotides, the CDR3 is TGCGCCAGCAGCCATGTCGGGTACGAGCAGTACTTC.

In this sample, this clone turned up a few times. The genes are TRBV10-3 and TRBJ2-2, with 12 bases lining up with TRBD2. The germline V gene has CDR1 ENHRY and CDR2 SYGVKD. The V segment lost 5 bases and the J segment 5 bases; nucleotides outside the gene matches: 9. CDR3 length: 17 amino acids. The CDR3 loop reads CAISQGLAGSLTGELFF. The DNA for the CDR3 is TGTGCCATCAGTCAAGGACTAGCGGGAAGTCTTACCGGGGAGCTGTTTTTT.

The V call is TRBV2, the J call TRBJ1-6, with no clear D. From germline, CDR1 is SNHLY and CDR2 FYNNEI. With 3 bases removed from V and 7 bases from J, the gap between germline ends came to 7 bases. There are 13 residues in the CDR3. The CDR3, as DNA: TGTGCCAGCAGTGACCCTCAGAATTCACCCCTCCACTTT. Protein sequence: CASSDPQNSPLHF.

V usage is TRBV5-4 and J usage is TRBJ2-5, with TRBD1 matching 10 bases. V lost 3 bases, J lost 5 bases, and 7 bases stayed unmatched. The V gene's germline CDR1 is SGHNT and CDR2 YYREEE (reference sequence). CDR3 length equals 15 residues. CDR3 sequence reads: CASSSPTGGRETQYF. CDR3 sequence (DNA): TGTGCCAGCAGCTCCCCGACAGGGGGCCGGGAGACCCAGTACTTC.

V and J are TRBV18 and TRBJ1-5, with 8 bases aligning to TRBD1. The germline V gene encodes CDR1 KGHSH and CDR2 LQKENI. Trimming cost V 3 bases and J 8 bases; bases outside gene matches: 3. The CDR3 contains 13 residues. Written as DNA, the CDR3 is TGTGCCAGCTCACCCGACAGGGGCGAGCCCCAGCATTTT. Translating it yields CASSPDRGEPQHF.

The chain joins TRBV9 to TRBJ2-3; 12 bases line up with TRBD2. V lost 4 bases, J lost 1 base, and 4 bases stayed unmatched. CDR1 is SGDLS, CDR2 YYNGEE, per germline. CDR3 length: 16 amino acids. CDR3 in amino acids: CASSSLAGGGTDTQYF. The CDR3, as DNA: TGTGCCAGCAGCTCACTAGCGGGGGGCGGCACAGATACGCAGTATTTT.

The CDR3 nucleotides read TGTGCCAGCTCACCGGGCGGGGGCAATTCCTACAATGAGCAGTTCTTC. This encodes CASSPGGGNSYNEQFF. The gene calls are TRBV18 and TRBJ2-1, with D possibly matching TRBD2 (7 bases). V shed 3 bases and J shed 1 base, with 13 bases lying between them. This CDR3 contains 16 residues. CDR1 KGHSH and CDR2 LQKENI come from the germline V gene.

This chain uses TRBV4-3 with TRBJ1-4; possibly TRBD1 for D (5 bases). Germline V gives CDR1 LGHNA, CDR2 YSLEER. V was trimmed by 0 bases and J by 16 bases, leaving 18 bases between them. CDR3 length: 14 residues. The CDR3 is CASSQEGQGGVQFF. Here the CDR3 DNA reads TGCGCCAGCAGCCAAGAAGGCCAGGGAGGGGTTCAGTTTTTT.

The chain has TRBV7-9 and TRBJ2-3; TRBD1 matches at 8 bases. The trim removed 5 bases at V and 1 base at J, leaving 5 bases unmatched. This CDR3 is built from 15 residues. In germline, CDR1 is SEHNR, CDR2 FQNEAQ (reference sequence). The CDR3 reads CASSPGQGGTDTQYF. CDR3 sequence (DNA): TGTGCCAGCAGCCCTGGACAGGGAGGCACAGATACGCAGTATTTT.

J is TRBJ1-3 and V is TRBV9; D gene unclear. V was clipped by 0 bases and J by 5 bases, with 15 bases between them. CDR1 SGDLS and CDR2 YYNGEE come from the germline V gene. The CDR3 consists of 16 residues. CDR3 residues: CASSVAGGIQRNTIYF. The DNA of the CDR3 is TGTGCCAGCAGCGTAGCCGGCGGTATCCAGAGAAACACCATATATTTT.

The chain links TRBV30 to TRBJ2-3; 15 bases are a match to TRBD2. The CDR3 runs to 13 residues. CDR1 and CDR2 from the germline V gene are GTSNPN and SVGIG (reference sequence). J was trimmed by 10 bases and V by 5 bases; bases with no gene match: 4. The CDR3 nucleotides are TGTGCCTGGGGGACTAGCGGGAGGTTGGCGCAGTATTTT. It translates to CAWGTSGRLAQYF.

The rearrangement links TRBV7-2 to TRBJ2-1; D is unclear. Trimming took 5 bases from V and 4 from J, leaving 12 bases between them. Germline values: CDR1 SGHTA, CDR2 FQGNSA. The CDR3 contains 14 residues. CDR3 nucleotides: TGTGCCAGCAGCCCCGGTCGCGGATACAATGAGCAGTTCTTC. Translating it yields CASSPGRGYNEQFF. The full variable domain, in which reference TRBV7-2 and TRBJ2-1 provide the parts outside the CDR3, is GAGVSQSPSNKVTEKGKDVELRCDPISGHTALYWYRQSLGQGLEFLIYFQGNSAPDKSGLPSDRFSAERTGGSVSTLTIQRTQQEDSAVYLCASSPGRGYNEQFFGPGTRLTVL.

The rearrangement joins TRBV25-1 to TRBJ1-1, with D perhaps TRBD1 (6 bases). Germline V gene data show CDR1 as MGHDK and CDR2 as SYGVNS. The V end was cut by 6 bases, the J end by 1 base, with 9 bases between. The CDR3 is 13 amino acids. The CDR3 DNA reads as TGTGCCAGCAGGGGGGCCGGGAACACTGAAGCTTTCTTT. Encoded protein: CASRGAGNTEAFF.

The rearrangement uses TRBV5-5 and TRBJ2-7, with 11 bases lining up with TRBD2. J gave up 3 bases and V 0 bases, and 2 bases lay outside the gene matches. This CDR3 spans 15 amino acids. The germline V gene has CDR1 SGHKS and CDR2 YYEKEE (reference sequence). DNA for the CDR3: TGTGCCAGCAGCTTGGCGACTAGCGGGGTCTACGAGCAGTACTTC. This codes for CASSLATSGVYEQYF.